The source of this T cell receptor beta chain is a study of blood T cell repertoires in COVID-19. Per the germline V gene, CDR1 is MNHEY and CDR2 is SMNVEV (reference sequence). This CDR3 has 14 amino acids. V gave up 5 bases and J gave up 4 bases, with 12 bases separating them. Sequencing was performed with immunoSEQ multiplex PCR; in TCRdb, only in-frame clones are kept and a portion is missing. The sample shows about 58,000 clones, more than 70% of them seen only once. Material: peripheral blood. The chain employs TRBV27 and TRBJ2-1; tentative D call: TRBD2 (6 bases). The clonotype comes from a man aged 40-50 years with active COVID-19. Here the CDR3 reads CASSLRGSYNEQFF. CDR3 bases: TGTGCCAGCAGTCTTCGGGGGAGTTACAATGAGCAGTTCTTC.